This TCR beta chain is drawn from a study of tumor-infiltrating lymphocytes in primary liver carcinoma (dated by TCRdb to about 2017). Broadly, across the study: A handful of patients with histopathologically diagnosed primary liver carcinoma underwent surgical resection in China between late 2015 and March 2016. Reproducibility between technical replicate repertoires was high, with correlation coefficients above 0.98 and mean shared-clone rates about 0.91. Hepatocellular carcinoma (four) or combined HCC and intrahepatic cholangiocarcinoma (one) was present in the five patients, who were three men and two women aged 30 to 69 years. Tumors of the five patients were stage T1-T3 N0M0 with maximum diameters of about 4.2 to 10 cm. A total of 35 or so specimens from 5 patients went through TCRbeta repertoire sequencing, namely 25 tumor regions, 5 adjacent noncancerous liver tissues and 5 peripheral blood samples. For each liver tumor, the study sampled five regions along with adjacent normal tissue and blood, and applied TCRbeta repertoire sequencing, expression microarrays and whole-exome sequencing. Samples yielded roughly 3.5 to 7.13 million productive TCRbeta reads; read depth did not differ significantly between tissue types.

Including the terminal cysteine and phenylalanine, the CDR3 comprises 13 residues. Kept here is only the CDR3 DNA, which spans 39 bases and is read in frame from base 1. Per the germline V gene, MNHEY is the CDR1 and SVGEGT is the CDR2. Note on this clonotype: This clone's antigen is unknown. An end of the junction differs from the germline gene, which may be a read error.

Using a constant-region primer and ProtoScript II reverse transcriptase, TCRbeta-specific cDNA was reverse-transcribed from 500 ng total RNA. TCRbeta libraries were built with three nested multiplex PCR rounds, a slightly modified ARM-PCR procedure. The first two PCR rounds used multiplex TRBV1-TRBV30 forward primers with a Cbeta reverse primer, each for approximately 11 cycles. Sample barcodes and Illumina adapters were added in a final 25-cycle PCR with Deep VentR polymerase. Before sequencing, amplicons between 200 and 500 bp were purified from gel using a QIAquick gel extraction kit. TCRbeta amplicons were sequenced on an Illumina HiSeq 2500 with 250-bp paired-end reads. Regarding the original processing steps: Quality trimming of reads was performed with Trimmomatic v0.33, and paired reads were merged with FLASH v1.2.11 so that full CDR3 sequences could be recovered. V, D and J germline segments were assigned to the rearranged TCRbeta sequences using MiGEC v1.2.1b. VDJtools v1.0.0 computed clonotype statistics and Shannon-Wiener diversity indices. Except for diversity analysis, only the 250 most abundant clonotypes of each sample were used in subsequent analyses to reduce sampling bias. TCRdb's own reprocessing of the public reads used fastp at Q25 and MiXCR and kept productive beta chains. Identical CDR3 protein sequences are pooled into one entry, listed with their most common genes and DNA. The V and J calls and clone size come from TCRdb's table, not from the authors' own analysis. Here the sample has 300,000 to 350,000 distinct CDR3 sequences; roughly 61% occur a single time. The leading ten clones occupy about 6% of the sample.

General study outcomes and caveats: Bulk unsorted samples precluded comparing CD4+ and CD8+ T cell repertoires. With just five or six patients in the study, the authors point out that the findings should be validated in a larger study. Only the TCR beta chain was sequenced, which likely underestimates true repertoire diversity because unpaired alpha chains were not captured. Compared with blood, tumors had a significantly larger share of the repertoire taken up by the top 250 clones (p = 0.039). Pairs of tumor regions showed greater repertoire overlap (mean roughly 36%) than tumor-adjacent pairs (approximately 17%) or tumor-blood pairs (approximately 14%), which is consistent with antigen-driven expansion.

Blood RNA was extracted from unsorted whole blood using TRIzol reagent, and germline DNA was obtained with the DNeasy Blood & Tissue kit. Patients had chronic HBV infection and were treatment-naive at sampling. Before surgery, approximately 3.8 milliliters of peripheral blood were collected into K2EDTA tubes. The clonotype comes from a man aged 40-55 years with primary liver carcinoma and hepatitis B virus infection. The rearranged chain carries TRBV6-2 or TRBV6-3 and TRBJ2-7; TRBD1 is a possible D gene, resting on 5 matching bases. The material sequenced was peripheral blood. The CDR3 protein is CAGSYPGRYEQYF. The nucleotide sequence reads TGTGCCGGCAGTTATCCAGGGCGCTACGAGCAGTACTTC.